These T cell receptor beta chains were read from a single sample in a study of T cell responses to AZD1222 COVID-19 vaccine. The repertoire was sequenced with immunoSEQ multiplex PCR; TCRdb's copy has only in-frame clones and lacks some. In the table there are approximately 150,000 clones, 90% of which are singletons. The specimen comprised peripheral blood, sampled 28 days after the second AZD1222 dose. These receptors were collected from an adult who received the AZD1222 COVID-19 vaccine. Both conserved end residues are part of each CDR3. The D gene is left open where the match is weak. Not every row has a clone size; where given, it reads once, few, many or a size class.

j_gene | v_gene | len | d_gene | abundance | CDR3aa | CDR3nt
TRBJ1-1 | TRBV18 | 13 | NA | NA | CASSPRQGSGAFF | TGTGCCAGCTCACCACGCCAGGGGAGTGGAGCTTTCTTT
TRBJ1-1 | TRBV7-9 | 15 | TRBD1 | NA | CASSSPQGMDTEAFF | TGTGCCAGCAGCTCTCCACAGGGGATGGACACTGAAGCTTTCTTT
TRBJ1-4 | TRBV18 | 14 | NA | NA | CASSPRGNNEKLFF | TGTGCCAGCTCACCGAGAGGCAATAATGAAAAACTGTTTTTT
TRBJ1-1 | TRBV3-1/TRBV3-2 | 17 | TRBD1 | NA | CASSQDWTGAMNTEAFF | TGTGCCAGCAGCCAAGATTGGACAGGGGCTATGAACACTGAAGCTTTCTTT
TRBJ1-1 | TRBV29-1 | 13 | NA | NA | CSVSTDPSTEAFF | TGCAGCGTTTCGACGGATCCCTCGACTGAAGCTTTCTTT
TRBJ1-1 | TRBV12-3/TRBV12-4 | 11 | NA | NA | CASTGTGEAFF | TGTGCCAGCACCGGGACGGGTGAAGCTTTCTTT
TRBJ2-4 | TRBV3-1/TRBV3-2 | 18 | NA | NA | CASSQEGGVMLAKNIQYF | TGTGCCAGCAGCCAAGAGGGCGGCGTGATGCTAGCCAAAAACATTCAGTACTTC
TRBJ1-1 | TRBV14 | 13 | NA | NA | CASSLQGNTEAFF | TGTGCCAGCAGCCTACAGGGGAACACTGAAGCTTTCTTT
TRBJ2-3 | TRBV6-4 | 13 | NA | NA | CASSEDLTDTQYF | TGTGCCAGCAGTGAGGACTTGACAGATACGCAGTATTTT
TRBJ2-3 | TRBV19 | 14 | NA | NA | CASSSGDPILAQYF | TGTGCCAGTAGTTCAGGGGACCCCATCCTCGCGCAGTATTTT
TRBJ1-1 | TRBV6-1 | 19 | TRBD1 | NA | CASSEGLGDRGLRGTEAFF | TGTGCCAGCAGTGAAGGGTTGGGGGACAGGGGGCTGAGGGGCACTGAAGCTTTCTTT
TRBJ2-3 | TRBV2 | 15 | TRBD1 | once | CASDKDRGVADTQYF | TGTGCCAGCGATAAGGACAGGGGAGTGGCAGATACGCAGTATTTT
TRBJ2-5 | TRBV11-2 | 14 | NA | NA | CASSSQGGLRPQYF | TGTGCCAGCAGCTCCCAGGGCGGTCTTAGGCCCCAGTACTTC
TRBJ1-5 | TRBV7-2 | 16 | NA | NA | CASSLGPTEYNQPQHF | TGTGCCAGCAGCTTAGGCCCGACCGAGTACAATCAGCCCCAGCATTTT